These 10 T cell receptor beta chains originate from one sample sequenced in a study of T-cell memory formation after mild COVID-19. Each CDR3 protein is one row after TCRdb ran MiXCR on the 5' RACE reads. Of hundreds of thousands of distinct CDR3 sequences in the sample, roughly a sixth were seen once. Sequenced material: PBMCs or a T cell subset sorted from them (not recorded which). Receptors originate from an adult woman who had mild COVID-19 (a few samples of this study predate the infection). Cell type and time point are not known.

V usage is TRBV6-5 and J usage is TRBJ2-1, with TRBD1 matching 7 bases. V was clipped by 4 bases and J by 8 bases; unmatched bases: 11. Looked up from germline, CDR1 is MNHEY and CDR2 is SVGAGI. This CDR3 contains 15 residues. The CDR3 sequence is CASSSPQGVGDEQFF. The CDR3 bases are TGTGCCAGCAGTTCTCCTCAGGGGGTCGGGGATGAGCAGTTCTTC.

This rearrangement joins TRBV6-5 to TRBJ2-2; D is unresolved. Trimming left V 4 bases short and J 6 bases short, with 9 bases between. There are 13 residues in the CDR3. CDR1 and CDR2 from the germline V gene are MNHEY and SVGAGI. CDR3 residues: CASSLSGSGELFF. The CDR3 nucleotides are TGTGCCAGCAGTTTATCCGGGTCCGGGGAGCTGTTTTTT.

This clonotype was counted a few times. The J gene is TRBJ2-2, the V gene TRBV4-3; 8 positions match TRBD2. V lost 0 bases to trimming and J lost 6 bases; unmatched junction nucleotides: 6. Germline lookup yields CDR1 LGHNA and CDR2 YSLEER. This CDR3 spans 16 amino acids. The CDR3 sequence is CASSQESGRVAGELFF. CDR3 nucleotide sequence: TGCGCCAGCAGCCAAGAATCCGGGAGGGTTGCCGGGGAGCTGTTTTTT.

This clonotype was seen only a few times. The V and J genes are TRBV6-5 and TRBJ1-6; 7 nucleotides match TRBD1. This CDR3 has 15 residues. The germline CDR1 and CDR2 sequences are MNHEY and SVGAGI. J lost 7 bases, V lost 8 bases, and 11 bases had no gene match. The CDR3 DNA reads as TGTGCCAGCCACACCACAGGGGTCCGAAATTCACCCCTCCACTTT. Translation gives CASHTTGVRNSPLHF.

This clonotype was picked up a small number of times. The rearrangement links TRBV29-1 to TRBJ2-4; 9 nucleotides align to TRBD1. CDR1 and CDR2 (germline): SQVTM, ANQGSEA. V shed 6 bases, J shed 3 bases, and the junction held 21 bases outside the gene matches. The CDR3 is 19 residues long. The chain's CDR3 is CSVLRPGQGPHPYKNIQYF. The CDR3 DNA reads as TGCAGCGTCCTCCGGCCGGGACAGGGCCCCCACCCCTACAAAAACATTCAGTACTTC.

Many counts were recorded for this clonotype. This rearrangement joins TRBV7-9 to TRBJ1-5; D is undetermined. CDR3 size: 13 residues. V gave up 1 base and J gave up 3 bases, with 4 bases separating them. CDR1 is SEHNR, CDR2 FQNEAQ, per germline (reference sequence). The CDR3 reads CASSLDPNQPQHF. CDR3 nucleotide sequence: TGTGCCAGCAGCTTAGACCCCAATCAGCCCCAGCATTTT.

This clonotype was seen many times. The gene calls are TRBV3-1 and TRBJ2-7; D ambiguous. Germline lookup yields CDR1 LGHDT and CDR2 YNNKEL (reference sequence). V lost 3 bases and J lost 4, with 7 bases in between. CDR3 length equals 12 residues. The CDR3 DNA reads TGTGCCAGCAGCCAGGGGATATACGAGCAGTACTTC. Its translation is CASSQGIYEQYF.

This clonotype was counted between two and nine times. The V call is TRBV6-5, the J call TRBJ2-4; the D gene could be TRBD1 or TRBD2 (6 bases each). Trimming took 7 bases from V and 8 from J, leaving 18 bases between them. The length of the CDR3 is 14 residues. Germline V gives CDR1 MNHEY, CDR2 SVGAGI. This chain's CDR3 is CASTPGAGRDIQYF. The CDR3 nucleotides are TGTGCCAGCACCCCAGGGGCGGGGCGAGACATTCAGTACTTC.

The chain links TRBV19 to TRBJ2-1; 12 positions agree with TRBD2. From germline, CDR1 is LNHDA and CDR2 SQIVND (reference sequence). The CDR3 runs to 17 residues. The junction had 5 bases not matched to a gene; V was cut back by 2 bases and J by 3 bases. Here the CDR3 reads CASSIRLAGAGYNEQFF. The CDR3 DNA follows: TGTGCCAGTAGTATACGACTAGCGGGAGCCGGCTACAATGAGCAGTTCTTC.

This clonotype was detected only a few times. The chain uses TRBV5-1 and TRBJ1-1; a weak D match, TRBD1 (5 bases). In germline, CDR1 is SGHRS, CDR2 YFSETQ. The CDR3 runs to 14 residues. Trimming removed 3 bases from V and 3 bases from J, with 12 bases in between. CDR3 sequence (DNA): TGCGCCAGCAGCTCGGGACCAGCAGACACTGAAGCTTTCTTT. Translation: CASSSGPADTEAFF.